This T cell receptor (beta chain) was documented in a study of T cell repertoires in cytomegalovirus infection. Between the trimmed V and J ends, which lost 2 bases and 0 bases, there was a span of 13 bases. Germline V gene data show CDR1 as GTSNPN and CDR2 as SVGIG (reference sequence). The length of the CDR3 is 15 residues. Comments on this clonotype: Its antigen is not known.

Each CDR3 protein is one row after TCRdb ran MiXCR on the reads. Altogether approximately 600,000 distinct CDR3 sequences are present, over 35% being singletons, with the ten largest covering around 50%. This chain uses TRBV30 with TRBJ1-2, with a tentative D call TRBD1 (6 bases). The specimen comprised cultured PBMCs, sampled from culture after CMV antigen stimulation. The sequence came from a human donor in good health (CMV status not recorded). Some clones in this sample may be carry-over from other donors' samples. The CDR3 here is CAWSLGRGSNYGYTF. The CDR3 nucleotides read TGTGCCTGGAGTCTGGGAAGGGGGTCTAACTATGGCTACACCTTC.